This paragraph covers one T cell receptor beta chain sequence. What it binds is not known. This entry belongs to a study of T-cell reconstitution after alpha-beta-depleted transplantation in children. Points from the study as a whole: Surviving recipient T cells and thymic progenitors produced the high day-60 TCRbeta diversity seen in some patients. Newly made T cells mostly supplied T-cell counts and diversity one year after transplant. Reportedly, only several hundred clones from non-depleted graft cells drove alpha-beta T-cell counts at about two months.

A library of TCRbeta sequences, prepared with unique molecular identifiers, was generated. TCRdb ran MiXCR on the PCR reads and lists one entry per CDR3 protein. This table has under 850,000 distinct CDR3 sequences, around 13% appearing once. V was cut by 2 bases and J by 2 bases, with 9 bases left in between. The CDR3 loop spans 15 amino acids. The germline V gene encodes CDR1 KGHSH and CDR2 LQKENI. Source: PBMCs, taken before TCRalphabeta/CD19-depleted stem cell transplant. The chain carries TRBV18 and TRBJ2-2, with D possibly matching TRBD1 (6 bases). The receptor comes from a girl aged 2-10 years with congenital amegakaryocytic thrombocytopenia, due to receive a stem cell transplant. CDR3 in DNA: TGTGCCAGCTCACCATGGGACAAAAACACCGGGGAGCTGTTTTTT. Encoded protein: CASSPWDKNTGELFF.